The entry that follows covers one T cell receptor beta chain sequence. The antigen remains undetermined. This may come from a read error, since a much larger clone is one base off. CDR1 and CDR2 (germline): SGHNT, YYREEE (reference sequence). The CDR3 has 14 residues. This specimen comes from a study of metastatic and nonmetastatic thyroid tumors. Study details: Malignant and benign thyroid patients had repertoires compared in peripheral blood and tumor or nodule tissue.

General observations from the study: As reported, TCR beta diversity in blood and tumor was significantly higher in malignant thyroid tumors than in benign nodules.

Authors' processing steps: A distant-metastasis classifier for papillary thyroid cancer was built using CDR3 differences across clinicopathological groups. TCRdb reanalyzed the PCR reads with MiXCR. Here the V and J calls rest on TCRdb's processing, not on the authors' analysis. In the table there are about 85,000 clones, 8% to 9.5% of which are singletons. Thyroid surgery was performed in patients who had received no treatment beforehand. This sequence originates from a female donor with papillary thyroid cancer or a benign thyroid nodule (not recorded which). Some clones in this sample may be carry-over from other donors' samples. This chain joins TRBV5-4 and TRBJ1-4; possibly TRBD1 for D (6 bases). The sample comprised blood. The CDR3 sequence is CATSRNRDAEKLFF. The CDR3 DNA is TGTGCCACCAGCCGGAACAGGGATGCAGAAAAACTGTTTTTT.